These T cell receptor beta chains were read from a single sample in a study of blood T cell repertoires in COVID-19. Sequencing was performed with immunoSEQ multiplex PCR; in TCRdb, only in-frame clones are kept and a portion is missing. The sample carries more than 85,000 clones, around four fifths recorded once. The sequenced material came from peripheral blood. The origin of the receptors is a woman aged 55-69 years with acute or convalescent COVID-19. Both conserved end residues are part of each CDR3.

V	length	J	CDR3
TRBV11-3	17	TRBJ1-6	CASSLDRGSSYNSPLHF
TRBV13	15	TRBJ2-7	CASSSTRRGLHEQYF
TRBV25-1	11	TRBJ2-3	CASSGGYTQYF
TRBV30	14	TRBJ1-5	CAWSVRGGWEPQHF
TRBV6-2/TRBV6-3	15	TRBJ1-6	CASSSTRQGSSPLHF
TRBV9	14	TRBJ2-5	CASSVVGGPETQYF
TRBV19	16	TRBJ2-1	CASSIGTGAAYNEQFF
TRBV14	16	TRBJ1-6	CASSQILPGGNSPLHF
TRBV7-7	15	TRBJ1-5	CASSPTDRGHQPQHF
TRBV5-5	15	TRBJ2-2	CASSFAQGKTGELFF
TRBV5-1	15	TRBJ2-2	CASSLRQGNTGELFF
TRBV24-1	15	TRBJ2-5	CATSTPSGGFETQYF
TRBV5-4	16	TRBJ2-3	CASSPGGQGVADTQYF
TRBV5-5	14	TRBJ1-2	CASSSGQILYGYTF
TRBV14	13	TRBJ1-3	CASRHRDGNTIYF
TRBV9	14	TRBJ1-2	CASSDDGGWYGYTF
TRBV6-1	16	TRBJ2-5	CASSEWLAGDQETQYF
TRBV11-3	15	TRBJ1-3	CASSSVGAAGNTIYF
TRBV5-1	15	TRBJ1-1	CASSATQGPGTEAFF
TRBV9	15	TRBJ2-5	CASSVEAGAPRTQYF
TRBV30	11	TRBJ2-7	CAVQKYHEQYF
TRBV29-1	14	TRBJ2-7	CSVTPGQGAYEQYF
TRBV6-5	16	TRBJ2-7	CASSYQGTSGPYEQYF
TRBV7-6	15	TRBJ2-2	CASSLGQGYTGELFF
TRBV9	15	TRBJ1-4	CASSLSGGGYEKLFF
TRBV5-1	13	TRBJ2-7	CASSPDRTYEQYF
TRBV2	12	TRBJ1-4	CAMGQGGEKLFF
TRBV4-1	15	TRBJ1-1	CASSRATGGNTEAFF
TRBV11-3	16	TRBJ1-1	CASSQLPGRGNTEAFF